The subject of this entry is one TCR beta chain. The entry originates in a study of blood T cell repertoires in COVID-19. The trim removed 5 bases at V and 6 bases at J, leaving 12 bases unmatched. Germline CDR1 and CDR2: SGHTA and FQGTGA. The CDR3 totals 16 residues. Only in-frame clones appear in the TCRdb table, and some are missing; sequencing was by immunoSEQ multiplex PCR. The sample has approximately 250,000 clones; roughly 88% are singletons. This clonotype was obtained from a woman aged 25-40 years who had recovered from COVID-19. Specimen: PBMCs or T cells enriched from blood (not recorded which). The chain has TRBV7-3 and TRBJ2-1, with 8 bases aligning to TRBD1. The CDR3 sequence: CASSLLGRGLPNEQFF. The CDR3 bases are TGTGCCAGCAGCCTCCTCGGCAGGGGGCTACCCAATGAGCAGTTCTTC.